Detailed here is one TCR beta chain. Other DNA sequences from this sample encode an identical CDR3 as well. The data derive from a study of blood T cell repertoires in COVID-19. Study summary: Collection of acute and convalescent COVID-19 samples took place in the United States, Italy and Spain.

The protocol was immunoSEQ multiplex PCR, while the TCRdb copy is restricted to in-frame clones and leaves out a portion. Here the sample spans roughly 100,000 clones, roughly 80% being singletons. This CDR3 spans 12 amino acids. V lost 1 base, J lost 2 bases, and 3 bases lay in between. CDR1 SGHRS and CDR2 YFSETQ come from the germline V gene. The sample taken for sequencing was peripheral blood. This chain links TRBV5-1 with TRBJ2-5; D unresolved. This sequence originates from a man aged 60 to 75 with acute or convalescent COVID-19. The CDR3 coding sequence is TGCGCCAGCAGCTTGTCTCAAGAGACCCAGTACTTC. The encoded protein is CASSLSQETQYF.